The 15 T cell receptor beta chains in this list originate from one sample, sequenced in a study of ipilimumab plus nivolumab after autologous stem cell transplantation. Sequenced by immunoSEQ multiplex PCR; TCRdb stores in-frame clones only, minus some. The profile shows fewer than 25,000 clones, under 75% of them singletons. Material: PBMCs, obtained in a trial of ipilimumab plus nivolumab as post-transplant consolidation. The receptors originated from a male donor with diffuse large B-cell lymphoma.

This chain joins TRBV19 and TRBJ2-5; D may be TRBD2 (6 bases). The germline CDR1 and CDR2 sequences are LNHDA and SQIVND (reference sequence). V lost 5 bases and J lost 5, with 15 bases in between. The CDR3 totals 14 residues. This CDR3 reads CASSSGAGRETQYF. CDR3 nucleotide sequence: TGTGCCAGTAGTTCGGGTGCGGGGCGGGAGACCCAGTACTTC. Complete variable domain (other parts from reference TRBV19 and TRBJ2-5): DGGITQSPKYLFRKEGQNVTLSCEQNLNHDAMYWYRQDPGQGLRLIYYSQIVNDFQKGDIAEGYSVSREKKESFPLTVTSAQKNPTAFYLCASSSGAGRETQYFGPGTRLLVL.

The chain carries TRBV7-2 and TRBJ2-5; D is perhaps TRBD2 (6 bases). The CDR3 is 14 amino acids. Germline CDR1 SGHTA, CDR2 FQGNSA. Trimming cost V 2 bases and J 2 bases, with 9 bases left between them. The CDR3 sequence is CASSLMGGQETQYF. CDR3 nucleotides: TGTGCCAGCAGCTTAATGGGGGGACAAGAGACCCAGTACTTC.

This clone was counted between two and nine times. This chain links TRBV7-9 with TRBJ1-2; D gene ambiguous. The V end lost 1 base, the J end lost 8 bases, and 14 bases lay between the germline ends. The CDR3 is 14 amino acids. From germline, CDR1 is SEHNR and CDR2 FQNEAQ (reference sequence). The chain's CDR3 is CASSLGPPLRGYTF. The CDR3 coding sequence is TGTGCCAGCAGCTTAGGCCCTCCCCTGAGGGGCTACACCTTC.

The sample holds a few counts of this clone. The rearrangement joins TRBV5-1 to TRBJ1-1; 10 nucleotides align to TRBD1. The CDR3 has 15 residues. Germline V gives CDR1 SGHRS, CDR2 YFSETQ. After removal of 3 bases from V and 5 bases from J, the junction contained 7 bases not matched to a gene. CDR3 sequence reads: CASSSEGQGRTEAFF. The CDR3 coding sequence is TGCGCCAGCAGCTCGGAGGGACAGGGGCGGACTGAAGCTTTCTTT.

The rearrangement joins TRBV29-1 to TRBJ2-3, with 11 nucleotides matching TRBD2. The CDR3 loop spans 14 amino acids. Germline V gene data show CDR1 as SQVTM and CDR2 as ANQGSEA. V lost 4 bases and J lost 0; bases outside the gene matches: 0. CDR3 residues: CSVGTSGSTDTQYF. In DNA, the CDR3 is TGCAGCGTTGGGACTAGCGGGAGCACAGATACGCAGTATTTT.

The chain is built from TRBV5-1 and TRBJ1-4; 8 bases are shared with TRBD1. Germline-derived CDR1 and CDR2 are SGHRS and YFSETQ. This CDR3 spans 16 amino acids. The V segment lost 2 bases and the J segment 7 bases; nucleotides outside the gene matches: 10. CDR3 loop: CASSFSDRGVGEKLFF. In DNA form, the CDR3 reads TGCGCCAGCAGCTTCTCCGACAGGGGAGTTGGTGAAAAACTGTTTTTT.

V is TRBV5-1 and J is TRBJ1-3; D unclear. This CDR3 spans 14 amino acids. The germline gives CDR1 SGHRS, CDR2 YFSETQ. V lost 0 bases and J 7 bases, leaving 11 bases between the germline ends. The CDR3 loop is CASSLEPGLNTIYF. The CDR3 DNA reads as TGCGCCAGCAGCTTGGAACCGGGGTTGAACACCATATATTTT.

J is TRBJ1-5 and V is TRBV19; 9 bases agree with TRBD1. This CDR3 has 16 amino acids. Germline V lookup: CDR1 LNHDA, CDR2 SQIVND (reference sequence). J lost 7 bases, V lost 5 bases, and 12 bases had no gene match. The CDR3 nucleotides are TGTGCCAGTAGTGTTGGGGGACAGGGTTTACGGCAGCCCCAGCATTTT. Encoded protein: CASSVGGQGLRQPQHF. Based on the CDR3 plus reference TRBV19 and TRBJ1-5, the full variable domain is DGGITQSPKYLFRKEGQNVTLSCEQNLNHDAMYWYRQDPGQGLRLIYYSQIVNDFQKGDIAEGYSVSREKKESFPLTVTSAQKNPTAFYLCASSVGGQGLRQPQHFGDGTRLSIL.

This clone appeared a few times. The rearrangement uses TRBV6-1 and TRBJ2-5; 8 bases align to TRBD1. CDR1 and CDR2 (germline): MNHNS, SASEGT. The CDR3 runs to 15 residues. The V and J ends lost 5 bases and 5 bases, in that order; junction bases with no gene match: 10. CDR3 in amino acids: CASSIQGARGETQYF. The DNA for the CDR3 is TGTGCCAGCAGTATCCAGGGGGCCAGGGGGGAGACCCAGTACTTC.

This clone showed up just a few times. The chain has TRBV2 and TRBJ1-2, with D uncertain. V was clipped by 2 bases and J by 4 bases, with 17 bases between them. CDR1 and CDR2 (germline): SNHLY, FYNNEI. The CDR3 is made up of 16 amino acids. The CDR3 loop is CASSETRKGLLYGYTF. The CDR3 DNA sequence: TGTGCCAGCAGTGAAACACGAAAGGGATTGCTCTATGGCTACACCTTC.

The V call is TRBV14, the J call TRBJ1-2, with D uncertain. With 5 bases removed from V and 2 bases from J, the gap between germline ends came to 6 bases. Germline CDR1 reads SGHDN; CDR2 reads FVKESK. The CDR3 extends over 12 amino acids. The CDR3 spells CASSVTNYGYTF. The CDR3 DNA is TGTGCCAGCAGCGTAACCAACTATGGCTACACCTTC.

The chain is built from TRBV4-1 and TRBJ2-1; D might be TRBD1 (5 bases). Germline V lookup: CDR1 MGHRA, CDR2 YSYEKL. Trimming took off 3 bases at V and 0 bases at J, with 12 bases between the two ends. The CDR3 loop spans 16 amino acids. CDR3 DNA: TGCGCCAGCAGCCAGGTGGGGCGGAGCTCCTACAATGAGCAGTTCTTC. Its translation is CASSQVGRSSYNEQFF.

The J gene is TRBJ1-3, the V gene TRBV9, with unresolved D. Germline values: CDR1 SGDLS, CDR2 YYNGEE. There are 18 residues in the CDR3. Trimming removed 0 bases from V and 0 bases from J, with 16 bases in between. The CDR3 region has the DNA TGTGCCAGCAGCGTAGAGGTTAATGGAGCTATCTCTGGAAACACCATATATTTT. It yields the protein CASSVEVNGAISGNTIYF.

This chain joins TRBV18 and TRBJ2-6; D gene uncertain. V lost 6 bases to trimming and J lost 2 bases, with 11 bases between them. The CDR3 has 15 amino acids. Per germline, CDR1 KGHSH and CDR2 LQKENI. This CDR3 reads CASSASTPGANVLTF. The CDR3 bases are TGTGCCAGCTCGGCCTCCACGCCTGGGGCCAACGTCCTGACTTTC. The whole variable domain, filled in from reference TRBV18 and TRBJ2-6, reads NAGVMQNPRHLVRRRGQEARLRCSPMKGHSHVYWYRQLPEEGLKFMVYLQKENIIDESGMPKERFSAEFPKEGPSILRIQQVVRGDSAAYFCASSASTPGANVLTFGAGSRLTVL.

The genes are TRBV2 and TRBJ2-7, with 8 nucleotides matching TRBD1. In germline, CDR1 is SNHLY, CDR2 FYNNEI. The CDR3 consists of 12 residues. After removal of 7 bases from V and 6 bases from J, the junction contained 5 bases not matched to a gene. CDR3 bases: TGTGCCAGCAAGGACAGGGACGGCGAGCAGTACTTC. Translating gives CASKDRDGEQYF.